This TCR beta chain is drawn from a study of blood T cell repertoires in COVID-19. At the level of the study: Acute and convalescent COVID-19 samples came from the United States, Italy and Spain. The cDNA or gDNA used as material had been derived from T cells, B-cell-depleted T cells, or PBMCs.

The sample holds one count of this clone. How the authors handled the data: Amplification with reference gene primers provided the estimates of nucleated cell counts. TCRdb keeps only in-frame clones here, not all; method: immunoSEQ multiplex PCR. D and trimming were read from the DNA, whereas the V and J calls and clone size are those reported in that table. The sample has under 200,000 clones, approximately 84% seen once; the top ten hold about 12%. The CDR3 is 15 residues long. J lost 3 bases, V lost 4 bases, and 8 bases had no gene match. Germline-derived CDR1 and CDR2 are SGHRS and YFSETQ. The TCR sequence derives from a man aged 45-65 years who had recovered from COVID-19. Sequencing input: PBMCs or T cells enriched from blood (not recorded which). The chain is built from TRBV5-1 and TRBJ2-3, with 7 bases matching TRBD1. The CDR3 bases are TGCGCCAGCAGCCCCACAGGGGTGGGAACAGATACGCAGTATTTT. This codes for CASSPTGVGTDTQYF. Variable domain in full (rest from reference TRBV5-1 and TRBJ2-3): KAGVTQTPRYLIKTRGQQVTLSCSPISGHRSVSWYQQTPGQGLQFLFEYFSETQRNKGNFPGRFSGRQFSNSRSEMNVSTLELGDSALYLCASSPTGVGTDTQYFGPGTRLTVL.